This T cell receptor (beta chain) was obtained from a study of cytomegalovirus exposure and HLA in healthy donors. Whole-study results and caveats: TCR beta sequences numbering around 15,000 were associated with HLA alleles at 0.05 false discovery rate in a later analysis.

Concerning this clone: Its antigen is still unknown.

This CDR3 has 15 residues. Germline CDR1 reads SNHLY; CDR2 reads FYNNEI. V lost 5 bases and J 0 bases, leaving 14 bases between the germline ends. The PCR was carried out with 60 Vbeta primers and 13 Jbeta primers. Clones were read by immunoSEQ multiplex PCR, and TCRdb kept only the in-frame ones, dropping some. This sample has approximately 190,000 clones, with 75% to 90% found just once. The TCR comes from a boy between 2 and 10 years old in good health and CMV-seronegative. Sequencing was performed on PBMCs. This rearrangement joins TRBV2 to TRBJ2-7, with a weak D call TRBD2 (6 bases). The CDR3 loop reads CASSRTGTDSYEQYF. CDR3 in DNA: TGTGCCAGCAGTCGGACCGGGACTGACTCCTACGAGCAGTACTTC. The whole variable domain, remainder taken from reference TRBV2 and TRBJ2-7, is EPEVTQTPSHQVTQMGQEVILRCVPISNHLYFYWYRQILGQKVEFLVSFYNNEISEKSEIFDDQFSVERPDGSNFTLKIRSTKLEDSAMYFCASSRTGTDSYEQYFGPGTRLTVT.